Each of the 31 T cell receptor beta chains below was sequenced from the same sample in a study of blood T cell repertoires in COVID-19. Assay used: immunoSEQ multiplex PCR; TCRdb lists only in-frame clones, some missing. This table holds under 250,000 clones, around 81% found once. The specimen sequenced was peripheral blood. The source is a human donor in a cohort sampled during active COVID-19.

J is TRBJ1-5 and V is TRBV19; D gene uncertain. Trimming pared 5 bases from V and 0 bases from J, leaving 11 bases between. CDR3 length: 15 amino acids. Germline V gene sequence: CDR1 LNHDA, CDR2 SQIVND (reference sequence). In nucleotides, the CDR3 is TGTGCCAGTAGTGGTCAGGCCATTAGCAATCAGCCCCAGCATTTT. Residues: CASSGQAISNQPQHF.

This chain uses TRBV9 with TRBJ1-2, with 7 positions matching TRBD1. Germline loops: CDR1 SGDLS, CDR2 YYNGEE. Germline trimming cut 0 bases from V and 5 bases from J; bases unmatched to any gene: 4. CDR3 length equals 14 residues. This CDR3 reads CASSVGTGQYGYTF. The DNA of the CDR3 is TGTGCCAGCAGCGTAGGGACAGGTCAATATGGCTACACCTTC.

The chain joins TRBV6-5 to TRBJ1-3; 8 positions match TRBD1. This CDR3 contains 15 residues. Germline V gene data show CDR1 as MNHEY and CDR2 as SVGAGI. Losses at the gene ends were 2 bases for V and 4 bases for J; bases not matched to a gene: 4. The CDR3 nucleotides read TGTGCCAGCAGTTACCGCAGGGGGCTGGGAAACACCATATATTTT. Amino acids: CASSYRRGLGNTIYF.

The gene calls are TRBV7-9 and TRBJ2-6; TRBD1 matches 7 bases. CDR1 is SEHNR, CDR2 FQNEAQ, per germline (reference sequence). CDR3 size: 17 residues. The trim removed 3 bases at V and 3 bases at J, leaving 8 bases unmatched. The CDR3 nucleotides read TGTGCCAGCAGCTTCTCGGTAGGGGGCGGTGGGGCCAACGTCCTGACTTTC. It translates to CASSFSVGGGGANVLTF.

Here the CDR3 DNA reads TGTGCCAGCAGTCCACAGGTGAACACCGGGGAGCTGTTTTTT. This gives the protein CASSPQVNTGELFF. The chain recombines TRBV11-2 with TRBJ2-2; possible D gene TRBD1, 5 bases. The CDR3 is 14 amino acids. Germline CDR1 and CDR2: SGHAT and FQNNGV. The V end lost 6 bases, the J end lost 1 base, and 9 bases lay between the germline ends.

This clone occurred a few times. The CDR3: CASSPCTPGQGCEQYF. Written as DNA, the CDR3 is TGCGCCAGCAGCCCATGCACCCCGGGACAGGGTTGCGAGCAGTACTTC. V usage is TRBV5-1 and J usage is TRBJ2-7; TRBD1 agrees at 9 bases. There are 16 residues in the CDR3. Germline V gene lookup returns CDR1 SGHRS and CDR2 YFSETQ. The V gene end was trimmed by 4 bases and the J gene end by 6 bases; junction bases not matched to a gene: 14.

The genes are TRBV7-8 and TRBJ2-2; no definite D call. This CDR3 comprises 16 residues. Germline assignment: CDR1 SGHVS and CDR2 FQNEAQ. V gave up 2 bases and J gave up 8 bases, with 18 bases separating them. The CDR3 coding sequence is TGTGCCAGCAGCTTATCGAGTTCAGGTGTCATAGGGGAGCTGTTTTTT. Its protein is CASSLSSSGVIGELFF.

This clone came up a few times. The rearrangement joins TRBV5-8 to TRBJ1-1, with D hard to call. CDR3 length: 14 residues. The germline gives CDR1 SGHTS, CDR2 YDEGEE. The ends were cut back, 0 bases at V and 5 bases at J, with 11 bases in the middle. CDR3 DNA sequence: TGTGCCAGCAGCTTGGAAGTGTTGACTACTGAAGCTTTCTTT. Its translation is CASSLEVLTTEAFF.

The chain has TRBV14 and TRBJ2-1; tentatively, D is TRBD2 (6 bases). The CDR3 runs to 11 residues. V dropped 5 bases and J dropped 16 bases, with 15 bases sitting between them. The germline V gene encodes CDR1 SGHDN and CDR2 FVKESK. The CDR3 loop reads CASSSEGPQFF. As DNA, the CDR3 is TGTGCCAGCAGCTCGGAGGGGCCCCAATTCTTC. The full variable domain, with the rest looked up from reference TRBV14 and TRBJ2-1, is EAGVTQFPSHSVIEKGQTVTLRCDPISGHDNLYWYRRVMGKEIKFLLHFVKESKQDESGMPNNRFLAERTGGTYSTLKVQPAELEDSGVYFCASSSEGPQFFGPGTRLTVL.

V and J are TRBV5-1 and TRBJ1-4; D perhaps matches TRBD1 (6 bases). The CDR3 has 15 amino acids. V shed 5 bases and J shed 7 bases, with 18 bases lying between them. Germline CDR1 and CDR2: SGHRS and YFSETQ. CDR3 DNA: TGCGCCAGCAGAGGCCAGGGAAGCAGGGGTGAAAAACTGTTTTTT. It encodes CASRGQGSRGEKLFF.

The J gene is TRBJ2-3, the V gene TRBV5-1, with 8 bases identical to TRBD1. The trim removed 6 bases at V and 5 bases at J, leaving 5 bases unmatched. Germline V CDR1 and CDR2: SGHRS, YFSETQ. CDR3 length: 13 residues. CDR3 protein: CASTATGGDTQYF. The CDR3 DNA is TGCGCCAGCACCGCTACAGGGGGAGATACGCAGTATTTT.

The chain couples TRBV7-8 to TRBJ2-2; 9 nucleotides agree with TRBD2. Germline CDR1 and CDR2: SGHVS and FQNEAQ. Losses at the gene ends were 6 bases for V and 5 bases for J; bases not matched to a gene: 10. The CDR3 consists of 16 residues. CDR3 amino acids: CASRPGLAPVTGELFF. CDR3 nucleotide sequence: TGTGCCAGCAGACCGGGACTAGCTCCAGTAACCGGGGAGCTGTTTTTT.

The chain recombines TRBV24-1 with TRBJ2-1; TRBD2 agrees at 8 bases. Germline CDR1 reads KGHDR; CDR2 reads SFDVKD. CDR3 size: 16 residues. V shed 5 bases and J 0 bases; nucleotides not matched to a gene: 5. CDR3 sequence (DNA): TGTGCCACCAGTGGAACTAGCGGTAGCTCCTACAATGAGCAGTTCTTC. As protein: CATSGTSGSSYNEQFF.

This clone was seen more than once but under ten times. This CDR3 reads CASSSRDNTEAFF. DNA for the CDR3: TGTGCCAGCAGCTCCCGGGATAACACTGAAGCTTTCTTT. The chain combines TRBV5-4 with TRBJ1-1, with D unresolved. Germline CDR1 SGHNT, CDR2 YYREEE (reference sequence). This CDR3 spans 13 amino acids. Trimming cost V 3 bases and J 2 bases, with 8 bases left between them.

J is TRBJ1-2 and V is TRBV28; 9 bases agree with TRBD1. The CDR3 runs 15 residues. The germline gives CDR1 MDHEN, CDR2 SYDVKM. V shed 7 bases and J 2 bases; nucleotides not matched to a gene: 8. The CDR3 DNA reads TGTGCCAGCACCTCCGGGACAGGGTTCAACTATGGCTACACCTTC. Amino acid sequence: CASTSGTGFNYGYTF.

This clone is a singleton in its sample. This chain connects TRBV5-6 to TRBJ1-2; D uncertain. The CDR3 totals 14 residues. The germline gives CDR1 SGHDT, CDR2 YYEEEE. V was cut by 1 base and J by 4 bases, with 11 bases left in between. CDR3: CASSLRETAYGYTF. CDR3 sequence (DNA): TGTGCCAGCAGCTTGAGAGAAACAGCCTATGGCTACACCTTC.

This chain links TRBV19 with TRBJ1-2; tentative D call: TRBD1 (5 bases). Trimming stripped 0 bases from V and 4 bases from J, with 9 bases between. The germline V gene has CDR1 LNHDA and CDR2 SQIVND (reference sequence). This CDR3 comprises 14 residues. CDR3 loop: CASSIDPTAYGYTF. As DNA, the CDR3 is TGTGCCAGTAGTATAGATCCGACAGCCTATGGCTACACCTTC. The variable domain in full, completed from reference TRBV19 and TRBJ1-2, reads DGGITQSPKYLFRKEGQNVTLSCEQNLNHDAMYWYRQDPGQGLRLIYYSQIVNDFQKGDIAEGYSVSREKKESFPLTVTSAQKNPTAFYLCASSIDPTAYGYTFGSGTRLTVV.

V usage is TRBV9 and J usage is TRBJ2-1, with 10 bases identical to TRBD2. Germline CDR1 reads SGDLS; CDR2 reads YYNGEE. This CDR3 spans 15 amino acids. Trimming at V came to 3 bases and at J to 2 bases, leaving 2 bases not matched to a gene. This CDR3 is CASSETSGTYNEQFF. The CDR3 DNA reads TGTGCCAGCAGCGAAACTAGCGGGACCTACAATGAGCAGTTCTTC.

The chain couples TRBV19 to TRBJ2-5; 8 nucleotides agree with TRBD2. Germline CDR1 and CDR2: LNHDA and SQIVND (reference sequence). Unmatched junction bases numbered 10, after V lost 5 bases and J lost 2 bases. The CDR3 consists of 16 residues. CDR3 protein: CASSPGTSGTQETQYF. For the CDR3, the DNA is TGTGCCAGTAGTCCCGGAACTAGCGGAACACAAGAGACCCAGTACTTC.

This chain connects TRBV5-4 to TRBJ2-1; 7 bases are a match to TRBD1. The germline V gene encodes CDR1 SGHNT and CDR2 YYREEE (reference sequence). CDR3 length: 15 amino acids. The trim removed 4 bases at V and 5 bases at J, leaving 9 bases unmatched. The CDR3 region is CASSNDRAPHNEQFF. In nucleotides, the CDR3 is TGTGCCAGCAGCAATGACAGGGCTCCCCACAATGAGCAGTTCTTC.

The V and J genes are TRBV2 and TRBJ2-3, with 8 bases fitting TRBD2. This CDR3 region has 16 residues. The V gene end was trimmed by 8 bases and the J gene end by 0 bases; junction bases not matched to a gene: 10. From germline, CDR1 is SNHLY and CDR2 FYNNEI. The CDR3 here is CASVPYGRGSTDTQYF. CDR3 bases: TGTGCCAGCGTCCCTTACGGGAGGGGGAGCACAGATACGCAGTATTTT.

A word on this clone: A much larger clone lies a single base off, so this may be a read error. The chain combines TRBV7-9 with TRBJ1-1; tentative D call: TRBD1 (5 bases). V lost 3 bases to trimming and J lost 0 bases, with 5 bases between them. Germline lookup yields CDR1 SEHNR and CDR2 FQNEAQ (reference sequence). This CDR3 is built from 13 residues. The CDR3 is CASSLDMNTEAFF. DNA of the CDR3: TGTGCCAGCAGCTTGGACATGAACACTGAAGCTTTCTTT. Looking up the rest from reference TRBV7-9 and TRBJ1-1 gives the full variable domain: DTGVSQNPRHKITKRGQNVTFRCDPISEHNRLYWYRQTLGQGPEFLTYFQNEAQLEKSRLLSDRFSAERPKGSFSTLEIQRTEQGDSAMYLCASSLDMNTEAFFGQGTRLTVV.

This rearrangement joins TRBV7-2 to TRBJ2-7; a possible D gene is TRBD1 (6 bases). Germline V lookup: CDR1 SGHTA, CDR2 FQGNSA. Trimming cost V 5 bases and J 0 bases, with 14 bases left between them. The CDR3 consists of 15 residues. CDR3 region: CASSLGQPYSYEQYF. The CDR3 coding sequence is TGTGCCAGCAGCCTCGGACAGCCCTACTCCTACGAGCAGTACTTC.

This rearrangement joins TRBV9 to TRBJ2-5, with a possible D match to TRBD2 (5 bases). Per the germline V gene, CDR1 is SGDLS and CDR2 is YYNGEE. V shed 2 bases and J shed 2 bases, with 10 bases lying between them. There are 14 residues in the CDR3. The CDR3 DNA is TGTGCCAGCAGCGTTGGAGGCGCTCAAGAGACCCAGTACTTC. Its translation: CASSVGGAQETQYF.

This clone came up a few times. The chain joins TRBV7-8 to TRBJ1-2; D gene ambiguous. The CDR3 extends over 16 amino acids. Germline assignment: CDR1 SGHVS and CDR2 FQNEAQ. Trimming shortened V by 5 bases and J by 4 bases, and 20 bases separated the two germline ends. The CDR3 region is CASSVRVRFRGYGYTF. CDR3 DNA: TGTGCCAGCAGCGTCCGGGTCCGGTTTCGTGGCTATGGCTACACCTTC.

This chain joins TRBV11-2 and TRBJ1-2; unclear D gene. Germline V gives CDR1 SGHAT, CDR2 FQNNGV. CDR3 size: 13 residues. Trimming pared 2 bases from V and 5 bases from J, leaving 9 bases between. The CDR3 loop reads CASSLSRKYGYTF. The CDR3 bases are TGTGCCAGCAGCTTAAGCAGGAAATATGGCTACACCTTC.

V gene TRBV28 combines with J gene TRBJ2-3, with D tentatively TRBD2 (6 bases). The CDR3 spans 15 residues. The germline gives CDR1 MDHEN, CDR2 SYDVKM. V lost 6 bases and J 0 bases, leaving 13 bases between the germline ends. CDR3 sequence: CASRGGPESTDTQYF. In nucleotides, the CDR3 is TGTGCCAGCAGAGGAGGGCCAGAGAGCACAGATACGCAGTATTTT.

V usage is TRBV9 and J usage is TRBJ1-4, with a tentative D call TRBD1 (6 bases). The CDR3 runs to 15 residues. Germline lookup yields CDR1 SGDLS and CDR2 YYNGEE. V was shortened by 1 base and J by 2 bases, with 9 bases between the two germline ends. The CDR3 region has the DNA TGTGCCAGCAGCGTACGGGGGGCGACTAATGAAAAACTGTTTTTT. It encodes CASSVRGATNEKLFF. Full variable domain (rest looked up from reference TRBV9 and TRBJ1-4): DSGVTQTPKHLITATGQRVTLRCSPRSGDLSVYWYQQSLDQGLQFLIQYYNGEERAKGNILERFSAQQFPDLHSELNLSSLELGDSALYFCASSVRGATNEKLFFGSGTQLSVL.

The rearrangement links TRBV5-1 to TRBJ2-1, with a possible D match to TRBD2 (6 bases). V lost 0 bases, J lost 8 bases, and 15 bases lay in between. This CDR3 region has 15 residues. CDR1 SGHRS and CDR2 YFSETQ come from the germline V gene. CDR3 DNA sequence: TGCGCCAGCAGCTTGGCGAGCATCAGGAGGGATGAGCAGTTCTTC. Protein: CASSLASIRRDEQFF.

The genes are TRBV28 and TRBJ2-1, with D perhaps matching TRBD2 (5 bases). Germline loops: CDR1 MDHEN, CDR2 SYDVKM. The CDR3 has 14 amino acids. V lost 8 bases and J 0 bases, leaving 11 bases between the germline ends. The CDR3 DNA sequence: TGTGCCAGCGGGAGTCTCCTCTCCTACAATGAGCAGTTCTTC. This gives the protein CASGSLLSYNEQFF.

The rearrangement uses TRBV7-9 and TRBJ1-2; D is uncertain. V was trimmed by 5 bases and J by 2 bases, leaving 9 bases between them. The CDR3 contains 13 residues. The V gene's germline CDR1 is SEHNR and CDR2 FQNEAQ (reference sequence). In DNA, the CDR3 is TGTGCCAGCAGCCCGACTACAAACTATGGCTACACCTTC. Protein: CASSPTTNYGYTF.